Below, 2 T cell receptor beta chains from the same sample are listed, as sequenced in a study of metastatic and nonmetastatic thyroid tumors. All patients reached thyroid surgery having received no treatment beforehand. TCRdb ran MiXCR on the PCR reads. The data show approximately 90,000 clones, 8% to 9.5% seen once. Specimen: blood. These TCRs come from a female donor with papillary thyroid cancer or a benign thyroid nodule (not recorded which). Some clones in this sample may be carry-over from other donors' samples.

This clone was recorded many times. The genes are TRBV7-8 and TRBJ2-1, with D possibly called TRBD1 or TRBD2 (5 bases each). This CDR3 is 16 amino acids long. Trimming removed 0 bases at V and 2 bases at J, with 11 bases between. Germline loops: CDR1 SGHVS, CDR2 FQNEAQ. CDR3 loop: CASSLAGRATYNEQFF. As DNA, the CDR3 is TGTGCCAGCAGCTTAGCGGGGCGGGCTACCTACAATGAGCAGTTCTTC.

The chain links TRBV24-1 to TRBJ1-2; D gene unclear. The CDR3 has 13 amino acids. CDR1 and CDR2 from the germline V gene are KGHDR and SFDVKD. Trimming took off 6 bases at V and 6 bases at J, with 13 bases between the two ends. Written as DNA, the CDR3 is TGTGCCACCAGTTATGGGTGGCAGAATGGCTACACCTTC. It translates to CATSYGWQNGYTF.